This TCR beta chain was observed in a study of a mutant IDH1 vaccine in newly diagnosed glioma. Study overall: In some groups vaccination began 4-6 weeks post-radiotherapy; others received it with temozolomide. Earlier care involved radiotherapy, temozolomide, or both, and the majority received both. The study's findings and limits: Overall, more than 85% of patients had vaccine-induced immune responses. Pseudoprogression seemed unlinked to shifts in top peripheral T cell clonotypes.

The time point here: week 35, safety follow-up. Topical imiquimod accompanied each vaccine dose, which consisted of 300 ug of mutant IDH1 20-mer peptide. The table came from immunoSEQ multiplex PCR; TCRdb's copy has only in-frame clones and leaves some out. The repertoire consists of tens of thousands of clones, with 85% to 95% occurring once and the leading ten covering about 2.4%. This CDR3 has 15 residues. In germline, CDR1 is LGHNA, CDR2 YSLEER. V was pared by 1 base and J by 5 bases, with 4 bases of the junction left unmatched. Regarding this clone: The antigen is undetermined.

The chain carries TRBV4-3 and TRBJ2-4, with TRBD2 matching 8 bases. The clonotype comes from a man aged 45-65 years with glioma. The sequences come from PBMCs, collected from a glioma patient whose treatment included an IDH1 peptide vaccine. CDR3 amino acids: CASSQGFSGENIQYF. For the CDR3, the DNA is TGCGCCAGCAGCCAAGGTTTTAGCGGGGAAAACATTCAGTACTTC.